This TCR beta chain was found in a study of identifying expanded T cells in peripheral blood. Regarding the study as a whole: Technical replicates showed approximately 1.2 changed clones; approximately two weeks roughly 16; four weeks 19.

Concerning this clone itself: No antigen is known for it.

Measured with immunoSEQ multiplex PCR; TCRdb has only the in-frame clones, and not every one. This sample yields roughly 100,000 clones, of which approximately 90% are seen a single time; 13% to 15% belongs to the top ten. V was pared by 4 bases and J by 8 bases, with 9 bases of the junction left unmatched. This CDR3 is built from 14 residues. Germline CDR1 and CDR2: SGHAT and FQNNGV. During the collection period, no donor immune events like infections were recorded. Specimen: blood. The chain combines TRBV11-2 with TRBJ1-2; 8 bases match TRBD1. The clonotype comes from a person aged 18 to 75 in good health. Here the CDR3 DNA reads TGTGCCAGCAGCTCTAGACAGGGGAATTCGGGCTACACCTTC. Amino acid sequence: CASSSRQGNSGYTF.